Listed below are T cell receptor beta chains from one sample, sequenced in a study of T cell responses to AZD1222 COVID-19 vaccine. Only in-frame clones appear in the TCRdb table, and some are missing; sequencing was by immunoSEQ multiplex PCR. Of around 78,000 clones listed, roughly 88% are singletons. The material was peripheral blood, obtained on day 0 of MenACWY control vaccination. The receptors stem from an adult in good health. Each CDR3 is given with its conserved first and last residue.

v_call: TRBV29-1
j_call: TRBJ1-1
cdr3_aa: CSVVGGGTEAFF

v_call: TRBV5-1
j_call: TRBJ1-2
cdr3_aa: CASSPGGGQGFGRGYTF

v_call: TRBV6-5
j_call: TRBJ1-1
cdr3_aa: CASQGQGARITFF

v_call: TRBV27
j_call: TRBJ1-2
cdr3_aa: CASSSPQRGTYGYTF

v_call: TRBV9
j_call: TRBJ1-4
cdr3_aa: CASSERRGGDGEKLFF

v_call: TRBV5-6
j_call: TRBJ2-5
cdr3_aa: CASSSVRSGETQYF

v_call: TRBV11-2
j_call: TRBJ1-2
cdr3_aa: CASSLGHNYGYTF

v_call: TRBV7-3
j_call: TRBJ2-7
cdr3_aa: CASSPSLGNEQYF

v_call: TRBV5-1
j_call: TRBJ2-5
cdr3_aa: CASSPPGRGPETQYF

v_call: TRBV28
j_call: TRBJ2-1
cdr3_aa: CASSLGQDSYNEQFF

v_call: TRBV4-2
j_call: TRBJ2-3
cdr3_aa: CASSQDWNGGAPDTQYF

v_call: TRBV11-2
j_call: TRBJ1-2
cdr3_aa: CASSPSTGSGGRGYTF

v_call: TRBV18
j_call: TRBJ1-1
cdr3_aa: CASSPGTGWNTEAFF

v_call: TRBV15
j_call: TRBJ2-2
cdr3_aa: CATSRRPGLAGGRITGELFF

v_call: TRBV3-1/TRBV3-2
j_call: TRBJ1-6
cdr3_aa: CASSLKGFSPLHF

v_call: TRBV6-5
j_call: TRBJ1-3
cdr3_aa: CATLDRDTGNTIYF

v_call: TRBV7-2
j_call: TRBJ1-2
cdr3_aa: CASSFDRGPGGYGYTF

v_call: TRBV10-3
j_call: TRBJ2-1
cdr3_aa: CAISPASRDEQFF

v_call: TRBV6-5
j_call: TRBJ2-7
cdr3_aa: CASSLHPTGNEQYF

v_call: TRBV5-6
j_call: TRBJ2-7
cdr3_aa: CASRFSGGIYEQYF

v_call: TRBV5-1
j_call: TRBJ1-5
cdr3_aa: CASSLEGTMNQPQHF

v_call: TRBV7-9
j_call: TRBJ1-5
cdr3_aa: CASSLARDQPQHF

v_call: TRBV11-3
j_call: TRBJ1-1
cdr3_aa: CASSLRGMNTEAFF

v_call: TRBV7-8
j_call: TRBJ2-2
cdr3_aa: CASSLLTGELFF

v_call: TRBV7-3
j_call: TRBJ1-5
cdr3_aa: CASSLLGLGTANQPQHF

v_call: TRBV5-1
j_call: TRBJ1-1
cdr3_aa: CASSLEGQGTEAFF

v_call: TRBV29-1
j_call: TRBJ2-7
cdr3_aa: CSAGGGTGGEEQYF

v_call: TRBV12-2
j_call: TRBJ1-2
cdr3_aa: CASRLTGQGARYGYTF

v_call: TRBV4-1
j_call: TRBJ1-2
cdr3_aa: CASSQGPRQGARGYTF

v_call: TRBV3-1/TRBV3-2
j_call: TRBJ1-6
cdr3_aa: CASSQGQHNSPLHF

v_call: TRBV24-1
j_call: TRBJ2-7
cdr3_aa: CATSRGRSYEQYF

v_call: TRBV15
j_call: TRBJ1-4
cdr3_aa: CATSGLLLDFNNEKLFF

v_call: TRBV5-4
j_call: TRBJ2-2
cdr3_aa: CASSLDGGPHGELFF

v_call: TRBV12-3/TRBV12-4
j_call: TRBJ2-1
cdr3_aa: CASSFDGYNEQFF

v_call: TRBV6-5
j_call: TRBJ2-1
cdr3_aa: CASSYTAPPEPNEQFF

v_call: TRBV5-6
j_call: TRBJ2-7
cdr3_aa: CASSFSYEQYF

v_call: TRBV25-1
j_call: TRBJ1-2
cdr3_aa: CASSESGFRTGYTF

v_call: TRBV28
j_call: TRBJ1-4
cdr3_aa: CATQGGAGNEKLFF

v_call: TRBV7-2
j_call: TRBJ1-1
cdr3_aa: CASSWDRGEAFF

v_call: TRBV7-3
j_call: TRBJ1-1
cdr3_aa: CASSLSPGQPNTEAFF

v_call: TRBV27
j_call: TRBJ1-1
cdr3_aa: CASRPPPGTGNTEAFF

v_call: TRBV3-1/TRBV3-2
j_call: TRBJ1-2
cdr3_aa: CASSQDLGQGRGYTF

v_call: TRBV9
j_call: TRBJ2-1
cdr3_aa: CASSASTGYNEQFF

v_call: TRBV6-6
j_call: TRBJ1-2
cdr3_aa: CATSGANYGYTF

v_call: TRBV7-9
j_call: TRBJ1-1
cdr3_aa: CASSFGTVTEAFF

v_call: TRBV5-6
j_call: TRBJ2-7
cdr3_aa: CASSLVEVAGLAQYF